This TCR beta chain originates from a study of HIV-infected patients and healthy controls. TCRdb redid the calling of the 5' RACE reads with MiXCR, one entry per CDR3 protein. The table records 15,000 to 20,000 distinct CDR3 sequences, around 15% of them present only once. Trimming shortened V by 7 bases and J by 0 bases, and 15 bases separated the two germline ends. CDR1 and CDR2 from the germline V gene are SQVTM and ANQGSEA. This CDR3 has 14 residues. This clonotype has a count of ten or more. The receptor was derived from a human donor in good health. J is TRBJ1-1 and V is TRBV29-1, with no clear D. Sequencing input: CD8+ T cells from blood. This chain's CDR3 is CSADGTMMNTEAFF. CDR3 coding DNA: TGCAGCGCCGACGGAACTATGATGAACACTGAAGCTTTCTTT. The full variable domain, rest sourced from reference TRBV29-1 and TRBJ1-1, is SAVISQKPSRDICQRGTSLTIQCQVDSQVTMMFWYRQQPGQSLTLIATANQGSEATYESGFVIDKFPISRPNLTFSTLTVSNMSPEDSSIYLCSADGTMMNTEAFFGQGTRLTVV.